Following are 20 T cell receptor beta chains from one sample sequenced in a study of T cell therapy after organ transplantation. Time point defined: 20-29 weeks after completion of therapy. Antigens for these TCRs are unknown. Sequencing was performed with immunoSEQ multiplex PCR; in TCRdb, only in-frame clones are kept and a portion is missing. This sample has roughly 1,400 clones; around 69% occur once, and the top ten carry less than 65%. The sequencing here drew on CD8+ T cells from blood, taken after autologous CMV-specific T cell therapy. These receptors were taken from a human patient who had received a solid organ transplant and had CMV disease. The graft donor may have contributed some T cells.

This clone has only a few counts. The rearrangement joins TRBV7-9 to TRBJ2-1, with 7 bases identical to TRBD2. J was trimmed by 3 bases and V by 0 bases; bases with no gene match: 5. Germline V gene lookup returns CDR1 SEHNR and CDR2 FQNEAQ (reference sequence). The CDR3 is 16 amino acids. The CDR3 spells CASSLAGGSDYNEQFF. In DNA, the CDR3 is TGTGCCAGCAGCTTAGCAGGCGGGAGCGACTACAATGAGCAGTTCTTC. The full variable domain, its missing parts supplied by reference TRBV7-9 and TRBJ2-1, is DTGVSQNPRHKITKRGQNVTFRCDPISEHNRLYWYRQTLGQGPEFLTYFQNEAQLEKSRLLSDRFSAERPKGSFSTLEIQRTEQGDSAMYLCASSLAGGSDYNEQFFGPGTRLTVL.

CDR3 region: CATSSGQGYEQYF. The CDR3 DNA is TGTGCCACCAGCAGCGGACAGGGCTACGAGCAGTACTTC. The chain has TRBV15 and TRBJ2-7, with 8 nucleotides matching TRBD1. This CDR3 region has 13 residues. Germline assignment: CDR1 LNHNV and CDR2 YYDKDF (reference sequence). The trim removed 3 bases at V and 3 bases at J, leaving 1 base unmatched.

The CDR3: CASSLGLASYEQYF. The DNA for the CDR3 is TGTGCCAGCAGCCTAGGACTAGCGAGCTACGAGCAGTACTTC. The V and J genes are TRBV9 and TRBJ2-7, with 9 bases aligning to TRBD2. This CDR3 is 14 amino acids long. V trimming: 4 bases; J trimming: 3 bases; junction bases outside the gene matches: 5. Germline CDR1 reads SGDLS; CDR2 reads YYNGEE.

The rearrangement uses TRBV14 and TRBJ1-1; the match to TRBD1 covers 7 bases. The junction had 4 bases not matched to a gene; V was cut back by 0 bases and J by 3 bases. CDR1 and CDR2 (germline): SGHDN, FVKESK. This CDR3 comprises 15 residues. The CDR3 sequence: CASSQETGWDTEAFF. The CDR3 DNA reads as TGTGCCAGCAGCCAAGAGACAGGGTGGGACACTGAAGCTTTCTTT.

The chain has TRBV6-9 and TRBJ2-7, with 10 bases that match TRBD2. The CDR3 is 14 amino acids. J was trimmed by 5 bases and V by 5 bases; bases with no gene match: 6. Germline V gene data show CDR1 as MNHGY and CDR2 as SVAAGI. Here the CDR3 DNA reads TGTGCCAGCAGTACGGGACTAGCGTCCCACGAGCAGTACTTC. Protein sequence: CASSTGLASHEQYF.

The chain couples TRBV28 to TRBJ1-2; D is uncertain. This CDR3 is 11 amino acids long. V lost 2 bases and J 7 bases, leaving 5 bases between the germline ends. The germline V gene encodes CDR1 MDHEN and CDR2 SYDVKM. The CDR3 loop reads CASSLPGGYTF. In DNA, the CDR3 is TGTGCCAGCAGTTTACCGGGTGGCTACACCTTC.

This sequence joins TRBV5-4 and TRBJ2-7; D ambiguous. This CDR3 is 11 amino acids long. The germline V gene encodes CDR1 SGHNT and CDR2 YYREEE (reference sequence). V was pared by 3 bases and J by 5 bases, with 6 bases between. CDR3 loop: CASSWKNEQYF. The DNA of the CDR3 is TGTGCCAGCAGCTGGAAGAACGAGCAGTACTTC.

The chain has TRBV19 and TRBJ2-1; 9 positions agree with TRBD2. J gave up 2 bases and V 7 bases, and 3 bases lay outside the gene matches. The CDR3 has 14 residues. CDR1 LNHDA and CDR2 SQIVND come from the germline V gene (reference sequence). The DNA for the CDR3 is TGTGCCAGTATTAGCGGGGGAGCCTACAATGAGCAGTTCTTC. As protein: CASISGGAYNEQFF.

The chain carries TRBV7-3 and TRBJ2-3, with D possibly TRBD1 on 5 matching bases. Trimming shortened V by 4 bases and J by 0 bases, and 17 bases separated the two germline ends. This CDR3 spans 17 amino acids. Looked up from germline, CDR1 is SGHTA and CDR2 is FQGTGA. DNA of the CDR3: TGTGCCAGCAGCTCCCCAGGGCAGGGTTCTAGCACAGATACGCAGTATTTT. Its translation: CASSSPGQGSSTDTQYF.

The chain couples TRBV19 to TRBJ1-5, with D unclear. V was pared by 3 bases and J by 0 bases, with 9 bases between. This CDR3 spans 15 amino acids. Germline CDR1 LNHDA, CDR2 SQIVND (reference sequence). CDR3 coding DNA: TGTGCCAGTAGTATGGTCCTTTATAGCAATCAGCCCCAGCATTTT. Its protein is CASSMVLYSNQPQHF.

In its sample, this clone was seen once. The chain recombines TRBV7-9 with TRBJ1-4; D unresolved. Germline CDR1 reads SEHNR; CDR2 reads FQNEAQ (reference sequence). Trimming pared 5 bases from V and 12 bases from J, leaving 16 bases between. The CDR3 extends over 13 amino acids. This CDR3 is CASSEPPLLELFF. The CDR3 nucleotides are TGTGCCAGCAGCGAGCCACCTCTTTTGGAACTGTTTTTT.

In its sample, this clone was seen once. The chain links TRBV19 to TRBJ2-7, with TRBD1 matching over 9 bases. V dropped 4 bases and J dropped 3; count of bases not matched to a gene: 7. Germline V gene lookup returns CDR1 LNHDA and CDR2 SQIVND (reference sequence). This CDR3 comprises 15 residues. The CDR3 protein is CASSTTGGFGYEQYF. CDR3 coding DNA: TGTGCCAGTAGTACCACAGGGGGCTTTGGCTACGAGCAGTACTTC.

The V gene is TRBV9, the J gene TRBJ2-2; D may be TRBD2 (7 bases). The CDR3 totals 13 residues. Trimming removed 4 bases at V and 10 bases at J, with 14 bases between. Germline values: CDR1 SGDLS, CDR2 YYNGEE. The CDR3 reads CASSPGGLVELFF. CDR3 nucleotide sequence: TGTGCCAGCAGCCCGGGGGGCCTCGTGGAGCTGTTTTTT.

The genes are TRBV29-1 and TRBJ2-7, with D possibly being TRBD1 (6 bases). Trimming shortened V by 6 bases and J by 4 bases, and 16 bases separated the two germline ends. Germline V gene sequence: CDR1 SQVTM, CDR2 ANQGSEA. The CDR3 is 13 residues long. CDR3 amino acids: CSVSDRTSYEQYF. DNA of the CDR3: TGCAGCGTCAGCGACAGGACCAGTTACGAGCAGTACTTC.

A few counts support this clone. This chain joins TRBV11-2 and TRBJ2-7, with D possibly being TRBD1 or TRBD2 (5 bases each). Germline lookup yields CDR1 SGHAT and CDR2 FQNNGV. V was shortened by 0 bases and J by 7 bases, with 10 bases between the two germline ends. The CDR3 is made up of 13 amino acids. The CDR3 DNA follows: TGTGCCAGCAGCTTAGATGGGGGTTGGGAGCAGTACTTC. Translation gives CASSLDGGWEQYF.

This sequence joins TRBV2 and TRBJ2-7; D is ambiguous. Per the germline V gene, CDR1 is SNHLY and CDR2 is FYNNEI. The V end lost 11 bases, the J end lost 4 bases, and 15 bases lay between the germline ends. The CDR3 contains 12 residues. CDR3 DNA sequence: TGTGCCTTCCAACGGAAGGCTTACGAGCAGTACTTC. This gives the protein CAFQRKAYEQYF.

In its sample, this clone was seen once. The chain joins TRBV7-9 to TRBJ2-5; possible D gene TRBD1, 6 bases. This CDR3 contains 14 residues. The V gene lost 2 bases and the J gene lost 1 base, with 8 bases spanning the gap. Germline V gene sequence: CDR1 SEHNR, CDR2 FQNEAQ (reference sequence). The CDR3, as DNA: TGTGCCAGCAGCTTATGGGACACCCAAGAGACCCAGTACTTC. It codes for CASSLWDTQETQYF.

This clone was counted only a few times. The V call is TRBV2, the J call TRBJ2-6; 10 bases match TRBD1. The CDR3 sequence is 22 residues long. The V and J ends lost 1 base and 4 bases, in that order; junction bases with no gene match: 19. CDR1 is SNHLY and CDR2 is FYNNEI in the germline V gene. As DNA, the CDR3 is TGTGCCAGCAGTGAAGGATGGTCCCGGGACAGGGGCCACCTTGTGGGGGCCAACGTCCTGACTTTC. Translation gives CASSEGWSRDRGHLVGANVLTF.

The chain employs TRBV19 and TRBJ1-1; D perhaps matches TRBD1 (5 bases). Germline V CDR1 and CDR2: LNHDA, SQIVND (reference sequence). V lost 10 bases to trimming and J lost 0 bases, with 12 bases between them. The CDR3 is 13 residues long. As DNA, the CDR3 is TGTGCCACCCGGGGACTTTTGAACACTGAAGCTTTCTTT. This codes for CATRGLLNTEAFF.

The gene calls are TRBV6-5 and TRBJ2-3; D gene uncertain. CDR3 size: 13 residues. CDR1 and CDR2 (germline): MNHEY, SVGAGI. Between the trimmed V and J ends, which lost 8 bases and 0 bases, there was a span of 9 bases. The CDR3 DNA follows: TGTGCCAGCCAGATTCCTAGCACAGATACGCAGTATTTT. The encoded protein is CASQIPSTDTQYF.